A single sample is the source of the 21 T cell receptor beta chains below, sequenced in a study of T cell repertoires in cytomegalovirus infection. TCRdb ran MiXCR on the reads and lists one entry per CDR3 protein. The profile covers about 200,000 distinct CDR3 sequences, with 8.5% to 10% appearing a single time and about 4.2% taken by the ten largest. The specimen sequenced was PBMCs. Receptors were obtained from a human donor in good health (CMV status not recorded). Some clones in this sample may be carry-over from other donors' samples.

This clonotype has a count of ten or more. The chain couples TRBV6-2 or TRBV6-3 to TRBJ2-1; 10 positions match TRBD2. The CDR3 is made up of 14 amino acids. Germline V gene sequence: CDR1 MNHEY, CDR2 SVGEGT. Losses at the gene ends were 9 bases for V and 7 bases for J; bases not matched to a gene: 9. The CDR3 loop is CASCRAGGWNEQFF. The CDR3, as DNA: TGTGCCAGTTGTCGAGCGGGAGGGTGGAATGAGCAGTTCTTC.

This clonotype came up many times. The CDR3 spells CASSFDRATDTQYF. The CDR3 DNA reads TGTGCCAGCAGTTTCGACAGGGCCACAGATACGCAGTATTTT. The V and J genes are TRBV12-3 or TRBV12-4 and TRBJ2-3; TRBD1 aligns across 7 bases. CDR3 length: 14 residues. Germline trimming cut 3 bases from V and 2 bases from J; bases unmatched to any gene: 2.

The genes are TRBV29-1 and TRBJ2-1; 13 positions match TRBD2. The germline gives CDR1 SQVTM, CDR2 ANQGSEA. The CDR3 has 18 residues. The V gene end was trimmed by 4 bases and the J gene end by 4 bases; junction bases not matched to a gene: 13. The CDR3 bases are TGCAGCGTTGTCCTGATCCCGGGACTAGCGGGACAATACAATGAGCAGTTCTTC. Translated: CSVVLIPGLAGQYNEQFF.

This clonotype came up many times. The chain carries TRBV12-3 or TRBV12-4 and TRBJ2-5, with 8 bases that match TRBD2. J gave up 5 bases and V 4 bases, and 3 bases lay outside the gene matches. This CDR3 has 13 residues. The CDR3: CASSSSGLETQYF. The CDR3 DNA sequence: TGTGCCAGCAGTTCTAGCGGGTTGGAGACCCAGTACTTC.

At least ten counts were recorded for this clonotype. The J gene is TRBJ2-2, the V gene TRBV10-3; D not resolved. The CDR3 is 16 amino acids. Germline-derived CDR1 and CDR2 are ENHRY and SYGVKD. The ends were cut back, 2 bases at V and 0 bases at J, with 10 bases in the middle. CDR3 sequence (DNA): TGTGCCATCAGTGAGGGGGTCAAGCCGAACACCGGGGAGCTGTTTTTT. It specifies CAISEGVKPNTGELFF.

This sequence joins TRBV29-1 and TRBJ1-2; 7 bases map to TRBD1. J gave up 4 bases and V 5 bases, and 10 bases lay outside the gene matches. The CDR3 spans 14 residues. Per germline, CDR1 SQVTM and CDR2 ANQGSEA. CDR3 protein: CSVPDRVEIYGYTF. The CDR3 DNA sequence: TGCAGCGTTCCAGACAGGGTGGAGATCTATGGCTACACCTTC.

This clonotype has ten or more counts. This chain joins TRBV20-1 and TRBJ1-2; tentative D call: TRBD1 (6 bases). There are 16 residues in the CDR3. V shed 0 bases and J shed 4 bases, with 18 bases lying between them. Germline assignment: CDR1 DFQATT and CDR2 SNEGSKA (reference sequence). The CDR3 loop reads CSARDVRKDSFYGYTF. CDR3 nucleotide sequence: TGCAGTGCTAGAGACGTACGAAAGGACAGTTTCTATGGCTACACCTTC.

In this sample, this clonotype turned up a few times. The CDR3 DNA reads TGTGCCACACAACTTCGGGGGCTGGGCGGGGAGCTGTTTTTT. Translating it yields CATQLRGLGGELFF. V is TRBV5-4 and J is TRBJ2-2; the D gene could be TRBD1 or TRBD2 (6 bases each). V lost 9 bases and J 7 bases, leaving 19 bases between the germline ends. In germline, CDR1 is SGHNT, CDR2 YYREEE (reference sequence). The CDR3 contains 14 residues.

A few counts support this clonotype. This chain's CDR3 is CASSLFGGSNSPLHF. The CDR3 DNA reads as TGTGCCAGCAGTTTATTTGGGGGGAGCAATTCACCCCTCCACTTT. The chain joins TRBV27 to TRBJ1-6; possibly TRBD1 for D (5 bases). Germline V gene lookup returns CDR1 MNHEY and CDR2 SMNVEV (reference sequence). The CDR3 totals 15 residues. Trimming took 1 base from V and 7 from J, leaving 11 bases between them.

This clonotype was observed many times. This chain connects TRBV12-3 or TRBV12-4 to TRBJ2-1, with D unclear. The CDR3 has 11 amino acids. Trimming cost V 6 bases and J 7 bases, with 7 bases left between them. The CDR3 sequence: CASSLVNEQFF. In DNA, the CDR3 is TGTGCCAGCAGCCTCGTGAATGAGCAGTTCTTC.

This clonotype was observed at least ten times. The chain uses TRBV12-3 or TRBV12-4 and TRBJ2-6, with 8 bases fitting TRBD2. V lost 6 bases and J lost 1; bases outside the gene matches: 8. CDR3 length: 17 amino acids. CDR3 amino acids: CASSPGTRRSGANVLTF. CDR3 DNA sequence: TGTGCCAGCAGCCCCGGGACTAGGAGGTCTGGGGCCAACGTCCTGACTTTC.

The sample holds many counts of this clonotype. The chain employs TRBV11-2 and TRBJ2-5, with 9 bases matching TRBD2. Germline V lookup: CDR1 SGHAT, CDR2 FQNNGV. The CDR3 spans 15 residues. The V gene end was trimmed by 7 bases and the J gene end by 4 bases; junction bases not matched to a gene: 10. For the CDR3, the DNA is TGTGCCAGCACGGCAGGTAGCGGGAGTCTAGAGACCCAGTACTTC. The encoded protein is CASTAGSGSLETQYF.

The V and J genes are TRBV5-6 and TRBJ2-7, with D unclear. The CDR3 length is 16 residues. The V gene's germline CDR1 is SGHDT and CDR2 YYEEEE. Trimming pared 4 bases from V and 5 bases from J, leaving 22 bases between. The CDR3 nucleotides are TGTGCCAGCAGCCGAGGTTGGGGAACGGATTTGAACGAGCAGTACTTC. It specifies CASSRGWGTDLNEQYF.

This clonotype was seen many times. The J gene is TRBJ2-5, the V gene TRBV7-2; D is ambiguous. V was pared by 3 bases and J by 3 bases, with 5 bases between. Germline V gives CDR1 SGHTA, CDR2 FQGNSA. The CDR3 spans 12 residues. CDR3 nucleotide sequence: TGTGCCAGCAGCTTCTCTGAAGAGACCCAGTACTTC. It is translated as CASSFSEETQYF.

Only a few counts were recorded for this clonotype. This chain joins TRBV5-4 and TRBJ2-7; 7 bases align to TRBD2. Trimming removed 4 bases from V and 0 bases from J; junction bases left unmatched: 4. This CDR3 has 14 residues. From germline, CDR1 is SGHNT and CDR2 YYREEE (reference sequence). Written as DNA, the CDR3 is TGTGCCAGCAGCCTGACTAGCAGCTCCTACGAGCAGTACTTC. It codes for CASSLTSSSYEQYF.

This clonotype was counted only a few times. The chain recombines TRBV7-9 with TRBJ2-3; 8 bases are a match to TRBD1. After removal of 1 base from V and 2 bases from J, the junction contained 11 bases not matched to a gene. The CDR3 runs 18 residues. The germline V gene encodes CDR1 SEHNR and CDR2 FQNEAQ (reference sequence). The CDR3 sequence is CASSLVRSRTGPTDTQYF. As DNA, the CDR3 is TGTGCCAGCAGCTTAGTAAGGAGTCGGACAGGGCCCACAGATACGCAGTATTTT.

This clonotype was detected only a few times. CDR3 loop: CASSLLQTNTEAFF. CDR3 coding DNA: TGTGCCAGCAGTTTGCTACAAACGAACACTGAAGCTTTCTTT. V is TRBV28 and J is TRBJ1-1; D is undetermined. The ends were cut back, 3 bases at V and 1 base at J, with 9 bases in the middle. The CDR3 is 14 amino acids. Germline V gene sequence: CDR1 MDHEN, CDR2 SYDVKM. The full variable domain, rest sourced from reference TRBV28 and TRBJ1-1, is DVKVTQSSRYLVKRTGEKVFLECVQDMDHENMFWYRQDPGLGLRLIYFSYDVKMKEKGDIPEGYSVSREKKERFSLILESASTNQTSMYLCASSLLQTNTEAFFGQGTRLTVV.

The chain couples TRBV28 to TRBJ1-2; D is ambiguous. The CDR3 runs to 13 residues. Germline V gene sequence: CDR1 MDHEN, CDR2 SYDVKM. Trimming left V 6 bases short and J 4 bases short, with 12 bases between. In nucleotides, the CDR3 is TGTGCCAGCAGGCTCAGCCCAGCCTATGGCTACACCTTC. This translates into CASRLSPAYGYTF.

This clonotype was counted only a few times. The J gene is TRBJ1-5, the V gene TRBV7-9, with 7 nucleotides matching TRBD1. The CDR3 is 14 amino acids. Germline V gives CDR1 SEHNR, CDR2 FQNEAQ (reference sequence). V lost 4 bases and J lost 4; bases outside the gene matches: 4. CDR3 amino acids: CASSSGGANQPQHF. The CDR3 nucleotides are TGTGCCAGCAGCTCAGGGGGTGCGAATCAGCCCCAGCATTTT.

The chain carries TRBV19 and TRBJ2-1; 8 positions match TRBD2. The V gene end was trimmed by 7 bases and the J gene end by 7 bases; junction bases not matched to a gene: 9. This CDR3 is 14 amino acids long. Germline assignment: CDR1 LNHDA and CDR2 SQIVND (reference sequence). The CDR3 is CASTREGHWNEQFF. The DNA of the CDR3 is TGTGCCAGTACCCGGGAGGGCCATTGGAATGAGCAGTTCTTC.

This clonotype has a handful of counts. The chain combines TRBV29-1 with TRBJ1-2; 12 bases map to TRBD1. The length of the CDR3 is 13 residues. Unmatched junction bases numbered 5, after V lost 7 bases and J lost 5 bases. Per germline, CDR1 SQVTM and CDR2 ANQGSEA. CDR3 in DNA: TGCAGCGCCGCGGGACAGGGGGCTTATGGCTACACCTTC. It specifies CSAAGQGAYGYTF.